This T cell receptor (beta chain) was sequenced for a study of blood T cell repertoires in COVID-19. On the study more broadly: The cDNA or gDNA used as material had been derived from T cells, B-cell-depleted T cells, or PBMCs.

Original processing methods: How many nucleated cells were present was estimated from reference gene primer amplification. TCRdb's table, derived via immunoSEQ multiplex PCR, lists solely in-frame clones and lacks some. The D gene and trimming were derived from the DNA, and the V and J assignments and clone size from that table. The table includes 100,000 to 150,000 clones, more than 60% detected once. The length of the CDR3 is 13 residues. Germline assignment: CDR1 SGHRS and CDR2 YFSETQ. The V and J ends lost 4 bases and 3 bases, in that order; junction bases with no gene match: 2. The sequenced sample was peripheral blood. The V gene is TRBV5-1, the J gene TRBJ2-5, with TRBD1 matching 8 bases. The source of this sequence is a woman in her seventies with acute or convalescent COVID-19. CDR3 loop: CASSETGEETQYF. The CDR3 region has the DNA TGCGCCAGCAGCGAGACAGGGGAAGAGACCCAGTACTTC.